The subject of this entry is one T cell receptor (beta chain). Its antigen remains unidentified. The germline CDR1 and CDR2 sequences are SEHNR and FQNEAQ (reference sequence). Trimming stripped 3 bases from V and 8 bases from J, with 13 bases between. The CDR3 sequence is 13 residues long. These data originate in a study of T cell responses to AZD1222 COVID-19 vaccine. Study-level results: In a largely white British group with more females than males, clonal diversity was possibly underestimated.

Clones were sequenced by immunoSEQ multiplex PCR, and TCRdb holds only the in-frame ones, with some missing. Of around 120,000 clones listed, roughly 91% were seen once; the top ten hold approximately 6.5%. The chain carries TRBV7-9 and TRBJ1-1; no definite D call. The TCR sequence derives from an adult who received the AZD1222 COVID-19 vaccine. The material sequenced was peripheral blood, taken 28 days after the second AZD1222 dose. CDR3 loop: CASSLQNYGEAFF. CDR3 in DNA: TGTGCCAGCAGCTTGCAGAATTACGGCGAAGCTTTCTTT.